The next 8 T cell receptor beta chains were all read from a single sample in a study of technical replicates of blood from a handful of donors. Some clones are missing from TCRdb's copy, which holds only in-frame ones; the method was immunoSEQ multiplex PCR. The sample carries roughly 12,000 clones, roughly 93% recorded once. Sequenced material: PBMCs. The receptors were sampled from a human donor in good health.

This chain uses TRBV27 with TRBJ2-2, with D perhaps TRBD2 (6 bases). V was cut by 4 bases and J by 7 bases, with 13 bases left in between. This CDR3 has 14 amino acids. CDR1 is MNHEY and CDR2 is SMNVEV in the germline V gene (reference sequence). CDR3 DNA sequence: TGTGCCAGCAGTTCCAGCCTGGAGGGCGGGGAGCTGTTTTTT. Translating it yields CASSSSLEGGELFF.

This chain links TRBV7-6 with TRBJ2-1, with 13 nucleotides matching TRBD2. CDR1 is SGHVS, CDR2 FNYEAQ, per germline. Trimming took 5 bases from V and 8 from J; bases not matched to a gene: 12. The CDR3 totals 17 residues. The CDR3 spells CASSDHRGTSGNDEQFF. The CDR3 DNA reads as TGTGCCAGCAGCGACCACCGAGGGACTAGCGGGAACGATGAGCAGTTCTTC.

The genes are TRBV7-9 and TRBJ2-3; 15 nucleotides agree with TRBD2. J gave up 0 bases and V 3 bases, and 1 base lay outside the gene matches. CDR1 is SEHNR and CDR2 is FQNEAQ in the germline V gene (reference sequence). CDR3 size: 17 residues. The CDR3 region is CASSFGTSGRSTDTQYF. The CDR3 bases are TGTGCCAGCAGCTTCGGGACTAGCGGGAGGAGCACAGATACGCAGTATTTT.

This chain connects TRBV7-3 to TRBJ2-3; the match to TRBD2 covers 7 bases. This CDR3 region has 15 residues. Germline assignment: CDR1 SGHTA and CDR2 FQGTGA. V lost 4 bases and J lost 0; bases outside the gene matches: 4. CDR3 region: CASSSTAGSTDTQYF. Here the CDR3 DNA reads TGTGCCAGCAGCTCGACAGCGGGAAGCACAGATACGCAGTATTTT.

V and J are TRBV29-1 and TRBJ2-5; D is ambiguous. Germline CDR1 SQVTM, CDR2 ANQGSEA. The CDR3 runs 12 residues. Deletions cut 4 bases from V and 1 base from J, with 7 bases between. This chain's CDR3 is CSVVLVQETQYF. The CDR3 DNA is TGCAGCGTTGTCCTCGTCCAAGAGACCCAGTACTTC.

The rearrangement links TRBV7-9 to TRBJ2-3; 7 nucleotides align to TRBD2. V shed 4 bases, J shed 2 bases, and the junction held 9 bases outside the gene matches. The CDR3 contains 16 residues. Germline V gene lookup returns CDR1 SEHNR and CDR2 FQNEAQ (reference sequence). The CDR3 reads CASSSLAEGTTDTQYF. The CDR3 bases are TGTGCCAGCAGCTCGCTAGCGGAGGGGACCACAGATACGCAGTATTTT.

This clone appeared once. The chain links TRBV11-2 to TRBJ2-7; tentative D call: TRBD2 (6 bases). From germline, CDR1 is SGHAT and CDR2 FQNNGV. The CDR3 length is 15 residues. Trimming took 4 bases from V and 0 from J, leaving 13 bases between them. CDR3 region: CASSSTYGSSYEQYF. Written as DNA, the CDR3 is TGTGCCAGCAGCTCGACCTACGGGAGCTCCTACGAGCAGTACTTC.

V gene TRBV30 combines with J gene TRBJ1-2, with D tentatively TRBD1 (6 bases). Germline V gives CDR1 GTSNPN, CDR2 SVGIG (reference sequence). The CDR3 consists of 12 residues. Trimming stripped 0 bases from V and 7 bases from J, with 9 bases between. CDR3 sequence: CAWSVWGLGYTF. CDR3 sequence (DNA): TGTGCCTGGAGTGTATGGGGGCTTGGCTACACCTTC.